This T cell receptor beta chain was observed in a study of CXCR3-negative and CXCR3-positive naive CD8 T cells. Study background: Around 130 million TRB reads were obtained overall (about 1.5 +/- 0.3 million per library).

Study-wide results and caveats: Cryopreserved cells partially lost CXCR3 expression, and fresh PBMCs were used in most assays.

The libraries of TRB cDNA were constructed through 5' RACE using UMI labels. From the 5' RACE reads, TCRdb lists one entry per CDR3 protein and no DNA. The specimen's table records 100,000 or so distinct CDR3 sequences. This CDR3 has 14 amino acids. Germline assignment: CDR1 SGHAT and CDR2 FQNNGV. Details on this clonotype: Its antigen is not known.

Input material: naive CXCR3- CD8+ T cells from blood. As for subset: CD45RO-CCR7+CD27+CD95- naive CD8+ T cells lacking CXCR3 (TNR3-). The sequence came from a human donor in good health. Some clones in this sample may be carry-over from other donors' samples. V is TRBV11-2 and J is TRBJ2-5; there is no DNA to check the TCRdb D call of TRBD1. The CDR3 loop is CASSLDLGGETQYF.